These T cell receptor beta chains were read from a single sample in a study of cytomegalovirus exposure and HLA in healthy donors. The data were produced by immunoSEQ multiplex PCR, yet TCRdb's version contains in-frame clones alone and is incomplete. The repertoire holds 200,000 or so clones, about four fifths seen once, with over 2% in the top ten. The sequenced sample was PBMCs. Source of these receptors: a woman in her fifties or sixties in good health and CMV-seropositive. Both conserved end residues are part of each CDR3. A D gene is named only where the DNA matches it firmly. Clone size is given for some rows only: seen once, a few or many times, or a class if the clone is expanded.

V gene,clone size,J gene,D gene,CDR3 DNA,CDR3 protein
TRBV5-4,NA,TRBJ2-3,TRBD2,TGTGCCAGCAGCTACAGACTAGCGGGGGATACAGATACGCAGTATTTT,CASSYRLAGDTDTQYF
TRBV7-9,NA,TRBJ2-1,TRBD2,TGTGCCAGCAGCCAATGGACTAGCGGGATCTACAATGAGCAGTTCTTC,CASSQWTSGIYNEQFF
TRBV2,few,TRBJ1-2,NA,TGTGCCAGCAGCCCCTTCCGCGGGGACTATGGCTACACCTTC,CASSPFRGDYGYTF
TRBV6-6,few,TRBJ1-2,NA,TGTGCCAGCAGTTACGGACTTCAGGGGCACGGCTATGGCTACACCTTC,CASSYGLQGHGYGYTF
TRBV6-6,once,TRBJ1-5,NA,TGTGCCAGCAGTTACGATGGCGGTGAGTACCAGCCCCAGCATTTT,CASSYDGGEYQPQHF
TRBV18,NA,TRBJ1-1,TRBD1,TGTGCCAGCTCACCGACAGGGGGCAGAGGCACTGAAGCTTTCTTT,CASSPTGGRGTEAFF
TRBV6-1,once,TRBJ1-1,TRBD1,TGTGCCAGCAGTCTCCTGACAGGGGTCACTGAAGCTTTCTTT,CASSLLTGVTEAFF
TRBV4-1,NA,TRBJ2-3,NA,TGCGCCAGCAGCCAAGCACCAGGGCTCACACGTACAGATACGCAGTATTTT,CASSQAPGLTRTDTQYF
TRBV19,NA,TRBJ2-5,TRBD2,TGTGCCAGTAGTCCCTCTAGCGGGGGCTTCCCAGAGACCCAGTACTTC,CASSPSSGGFPETQYF
TRBV6-1,NA,TRBJ2-5,TRBD1,TGTGCCATTAGGGACAGTGTCCAAGAGACCCAGTACTTC,CAIRDSVQETQYF
TRBV6-5,NA,TRBJ1-2,TRBD1,TGTGCCAGCAGTCCCACGGGACAGGGAATTGGCTACACCTTC,CASSPTGQGIGYTF
TRBV28,NA,TRBJ1-1,NA,TGTGCCAGCAGTCCCACGGGACACGATACTGAAGCTTTCTTT,CASSPTGHDTEAFF
TRBV7-8,once,TRBJ2-7,TRBD1,TGTGCCAGCAGCTTATTATACAGGGGCGGCCCTGAGGACGAGCAGTACTTC,CASSLLYRGGPEDEQYF
TRBV5-6,NA,TRBJ2-7,NA,TGTGCCAGCAGCTATCAATACATCGGGGTCGACGAGCAGTACTTC,CASSYQYIGVDEQYF
TRBV5-1,NA,TRBJ2-3,TRBD2,TGCGCCAGCAGCGGCGGCAGCGGGGGAAGCACAGATACGCAGTATTTT,CASSGGSGGSTDTQYF
TRBV5-4,NA,TRBJ1-3,NA,TGCGCCAGCAGCCAAGAACAGGGTTCTGGAAACACCATATATTTT,CASSQEQGSGNTIYF
TRBV5-6,NA,TRBJ1-5,NA,TGTGCCAGCAGCCGACGGGGGAGCGGCGTGGGTCAGCCCCAGCATTTT,CASSRRGSGVGQPQHF
TRBV6-6,NA,TRBJ2-5,NA,TGTGCCAGCAGCCACAGGGACGGAGAAGAGACCCAGTACTTC,CASSHRDGEETQYF
TRBV27,NA,TRBJ2-5,NA,TGTGCCAGCACCCTGGGGGGTGGAGAGACCCAGTACTTC,CASTLGGGETQYF
TRBV6-1,NA,TRBJ2-3,TRBD1,TGTGCCAGCAGTGTGACAGGGTCTAGCACAGATACGCAGTATTTT,CASSVTGSSTDTQYF
TRBV6-5,NA,TRBJ1-2,NA,TGTGCCAGCAGTTACTCCGGGACAAAAGATGGCTACACCTTC,CASSYSGTKDGYTF
TRBV6-1,NA,TRBJ1-6,TRBD1,TGTGCCAGCAGTGAAGTGGAAAGGGGGCATTCACCCCTCCACTTT,CASSEVERGHSPLHF
TRBV19,NA,TRBJ2-7,TRBD2,TGTGCCAGTAGCCCTGATGCGGGCGGGAGCTCCTACGAGCAGTACTTC,CASSPDAGGSSYEQYF
TRBV7-6,NA,TRBJ2-7,TRBD1,TGTGCCAGCAGCCCGCATCTCGACAGGGCCTACGAGCAGTACTTC,CASSPHLDRAYEQYF
TRBV5-1,NA,TRBJ2-3,TRBD2,TGCGCCAGCAGCGTTAGCGGGGGGTTAGATACGCAGTATTTT,CASSVSGGLDTQYF
TRBV4-1,few,TRBJ2-1,NA,TGCGCCAGCAGCCAAGTTTTGAGAGACAATGAGCAGTTCTTC,CASSQVLRDNEQFF
TRBV6-1,NA,TRBJ1-3,NA,TGTGCCAGCAGTGAAGGCCACCCCGCGGGGGGAAACACCATATATTTT,CASSEGHPAGGNTIYF
TRBV10-3,NA,TRBJ1-2,TRBD1,TGTGCCATCAGTGAGACAGGGGTGGGACGTGGCTACACCTTC,CAISETGVGRGYTF
TRBV5-1,NA,TRBJ2-7,TRBD1,TGCGCCAGCAGCTTGGTCGGGACAGGGGGGTACGAGCAGTACTTC,CASSLVGTGGYEQYF
TRBV19,NA,TRBJ1-2,NA,TGTGCCAGTACTACCAGGGGACGGCATGGCTACACCTTC,CASTTRGRHGYTF
TRBV5-5,NA,TRBJ2-1,TRBD2,TGTGCCAGCAGCAGCGGGACTACCACCGCAAATGAGCAGTTCTTC,CASSSGTTTANEQFF
TRBV9,NA,TRBJ2-1,NA,TGTGCCAGCAGCGGGATGGACAGAAATGAGCAGTTCTTC,CASSGMDRNEQFF
TRBV18,NA,TRBJ1-2,TRBD1,TGTGCCAGCTCACCGAGACAGGGGGCGGAATCTAACTATGGCTACACCTTC,CASSPRQGAESNYGYTF
TRBV10-2,NA,TRBJ1-1,NA,TGCGCCAGCAGAGGGACAAACCGACACACTGAAGCTTTCTTT,CASRGTNRHTEAFF
TRBV7-2,NA,TRBJ2-5,NA,TGTGCCAGCAGCTCATCCTCCGGCCTCCAGGAGGACCTACAAGAGACCCAGTACTTC,CASSSSSGLQEDLQETQYF
TRBV6-6,NA,TRBJ2-1,NA,TGTGCCAGCACCGAATCCAGGGATTCCTACAATGAGCAGTTCTTC,CASTESRDSYNEQFF
TRBV19,NA,TRBJ1-4,NA,TGTGCCAGTAGTATATCAGCGGGTGAAAAACTGTTTTTT,CASSISAGEKLFF
TRBV28,NA,TRBJ2-7,TRBD2,TGTGCCAGCAGTTCCCCCGGACTAGGCAACGAGCAGTACTTC,CASSSPGLGNEQYF
TRBV2,NA,TRBJ2-3,TRBD2,TGTGCCAGCAAGGGAAGAGCGGGGGGGCTTGATACGCAGTATTTT,CASKGRAGGLDTQYF
TRBV6-6,few,TRBJ2-2,NA,TGTGCCAGCAGTCCCTGGGGGGGCGGGAACACCGGGGAGCTGTTTTTT,CASSPWGGGNTGELFF
TRBV27,NA,TRBJ2-3,TRBD2,TGTGCCAGCAGACTAGCGGGGGGGCTAAACACAGATACGCAGTATTTT,CASRLAGGLNTDTQYF
TRBV28,NA,TRBJ2-1,TRBD2,TGTGCCAGCAAGGGGACTAGCGGGGGAAGGGATGAGCAGTTCTTC,CASKGTSGGRDEQFF
TRBV19,few,TRBJ1-4,NA,TGTGCCAGTTCGCCGGGGAGTAATGAAAAACTGTTTTTT,CASSPGSNEKLFF
TRBV10-3,NA,TRBJ2-3,TRBD2,TGTGCCACTCGGGGGGGCTTAGATACGCAGTATTTT,CATRGGLDTQYF
TRBV19,NA,TRBJ2-5,TRBD1,TGTGCCAGTAGTCCAAGGCCCCGGACAGGGCGGCAAGAGACCCAGTACTTC,CASSPRPRTGRQETQYF